This T cell receptor beta chain was identified during a study of preoperative IRX-2 immunotherapy in early breast cancer. Indicated treatment: preoperative locoregional IRX-2 cytokine immunotherapy. This phase Ib study tested locoregional IRX-2 cytokine immunotherapy given before surgery. The V segment lost 4 bases and the J segment 8 bases; nucleotides outside the gene matches: 10. The CDR3 has 15 amino acids. The germline CDR1 and CDR2 sequences are SNHLY and FYNNEI. TCRdb's copy holds only in-frame clones and misses some; the assay was immunoSEQ multiplex PCR. The sample shows roughly 26,000 clones, roughly 90% of them seen only once.

The rearrangement joins TRBV2 to TRBJ2-1, with 8 bases identical to TRBD1. The sample was tumor tissue, taken after IRX-2 immunotherapy. The clonotype comes from a human donor with breast cancer. Written as DNA, the CDR3 is TGTGCCAGCAGTGGTTACAGGGGGGTAAGGGATGAGCAGTTCTTC. It is translated as CASSGYRGVRDEQFF.